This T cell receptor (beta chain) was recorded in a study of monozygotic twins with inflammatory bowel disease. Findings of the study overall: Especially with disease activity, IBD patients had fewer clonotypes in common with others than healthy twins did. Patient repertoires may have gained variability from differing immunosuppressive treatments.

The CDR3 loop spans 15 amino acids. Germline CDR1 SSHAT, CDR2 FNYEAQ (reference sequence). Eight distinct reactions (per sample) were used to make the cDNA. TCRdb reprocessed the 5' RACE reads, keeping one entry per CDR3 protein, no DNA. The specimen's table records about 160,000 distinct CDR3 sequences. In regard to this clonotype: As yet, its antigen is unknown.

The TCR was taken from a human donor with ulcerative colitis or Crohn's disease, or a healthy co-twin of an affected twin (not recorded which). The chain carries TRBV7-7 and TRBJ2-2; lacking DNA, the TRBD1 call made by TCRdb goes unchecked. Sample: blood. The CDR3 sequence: CASSDPEQVPGELFF.